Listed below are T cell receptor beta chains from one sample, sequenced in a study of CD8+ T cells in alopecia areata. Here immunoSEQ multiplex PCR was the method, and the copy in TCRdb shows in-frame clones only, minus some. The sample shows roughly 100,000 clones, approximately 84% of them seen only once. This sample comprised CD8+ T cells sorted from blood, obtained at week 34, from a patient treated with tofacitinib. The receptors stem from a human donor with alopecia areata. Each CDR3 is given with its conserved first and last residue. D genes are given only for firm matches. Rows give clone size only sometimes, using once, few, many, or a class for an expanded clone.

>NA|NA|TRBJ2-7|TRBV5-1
CASSLAPGYEQYF
TGCGCCAGCAGCTTGGCCCCGGGGTACGAGCAGTACTTC
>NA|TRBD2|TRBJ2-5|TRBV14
CASSQGGLARETQYF
TGTGCCAGCAGCCAAGGGGGACTAGCGCGAGAGACCCAGTACTTC
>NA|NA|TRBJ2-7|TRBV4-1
CASSQSSGTSYEQYF
TGCGCCAGCAGCCAATCGTCCGGGACTTCCTACGAGCAGTACTTC
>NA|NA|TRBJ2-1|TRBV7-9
CASGTGTTIDNEQFF
TGTGCCAGCGGCACGGGTACGACAATCGACAATGAGCAGTTCTTC
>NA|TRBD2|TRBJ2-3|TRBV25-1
CASSEWGAGGKDTQYF
TGTGCCAGCAGTGAATGGGGAGCGGGAGGGAAGGATACGCAGTATTTT
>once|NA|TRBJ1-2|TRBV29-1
CSVLGRLNYGYTF
TGCAGCGTTCTGGGACGTCTTAACTATGGCTACACCTTC
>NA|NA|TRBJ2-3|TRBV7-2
CASSLSAADPSTDTQYF
TGTGCCAGCAGCTTAAGTGCTGCCGATCCTAGCACAGATACGCAGTATTTT
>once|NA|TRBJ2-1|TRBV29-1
CSAVGAYNEQFF
TGCAGCGCGGTGGGGGCATACAATGAGCAGTTCTTC
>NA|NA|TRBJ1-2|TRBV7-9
CASSSYRVGGYTF
TGTGCCAGCAGCTCGTACAGGGTGGGAGGCTACACCTTC
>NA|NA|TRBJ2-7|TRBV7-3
CASSPLGEVQSHEQYF
TGTGCCAGCAGCCCCCTGGGGGAGGTTCAGTCCCACGAGCAGTACTTC
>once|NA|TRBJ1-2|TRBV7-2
CASSSTHRSYGYTF
TGTGCCAGCAGCTCCACCCACAGAAGCTATGGCTACACCTTC
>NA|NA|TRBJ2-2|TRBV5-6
CASSLENGDTGELFF
TGTGCCAGCAGCTTGGAAAACGGAGACACCGGGGAGCTGTTTTTT
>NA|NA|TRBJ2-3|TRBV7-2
CASSFIRGGCESTDTQYF
TGTGCCAGCAGCTTTATCCGAGGTGGCTGCGAAAGCACAGATACGCAGTATTTT
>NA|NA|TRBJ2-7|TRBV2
CASSGGQSYEQYF
TGTGCCAGCAGTGGTGGACAGTCCTACGAGCAGTACTTC
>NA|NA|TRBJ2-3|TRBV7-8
CASSPPPSEASTDTQYF
TGTGCCAGCAGCCCCCCCCCTAGCGAAGCTAGCACAGATACGCAGTATTTT
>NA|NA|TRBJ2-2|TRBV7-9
CASSPGAAGELFF
TGTGCCAGCTCCCCAGGGGCGGCCGGGGAGCTGTTTTTT
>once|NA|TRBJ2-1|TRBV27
CASSLGTSSYNEQFF
TGTGCCAGCAGTTTAGGGACCAGCTCCTACAATGAGCAGTTCTTC
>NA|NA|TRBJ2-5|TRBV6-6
CASSYSGQGFQYF
TGTGCCAGCAGTTACTCAGGCCAGGGGTTCCAGTACTTC
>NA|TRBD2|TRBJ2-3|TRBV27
CASSLFSGGAEDTQYF
TGTGCCAGCAGTTTATTCAGCGGGGGGGCCGAAGATACGCAGTATTTT
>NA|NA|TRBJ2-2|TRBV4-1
CASSQVEGYDTGELFF
TGCGCCAGCAGCCAAGTTGAGGGGTACGACACCGGGGAGCTGTTTTTT
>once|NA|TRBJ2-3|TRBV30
CAWSVRGAPPTDTQYF
TGTGCCTGGAGTGTACGCGGGGCCCCACCCACAGATACGCAGTATTTT
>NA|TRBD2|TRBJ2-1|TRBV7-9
CASSSLAGSYNEQFF
TGTGCCAGCAGCTCTTTAGCGGGGTCCTACAATGAGCAGTTCTTC
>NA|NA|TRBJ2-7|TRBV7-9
CASSLGGASYEQYF
TGTGCCAGCAGCTTAGGGGGGGCATCCTACGAGCAGTACTTC
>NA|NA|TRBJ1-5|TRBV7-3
CASSLSGGRMEPQHF
TGTGCCAGCAGCTTATCTGGCGGGCGCATGGAGCCCCAGCATTTT
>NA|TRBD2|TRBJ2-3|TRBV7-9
CASSPTLAGVLDTQYF
TGTGCCAGCAGCCCAACACTAGCGGGAGTTTTAGATACGCAGTATTTT
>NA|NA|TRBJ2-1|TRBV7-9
CASSLSVREGYNEQFF
TGTGCCAGCAGCTTATCTGTCAGGGAAGGATACAATGAGCAGTTCTTC
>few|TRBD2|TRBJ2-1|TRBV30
CAWSPGGDNEQFF
TGTGCCTGGAGCCCCGGGGGGGACAATGAGCAGTTCTTC
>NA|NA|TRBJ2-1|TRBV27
CASSLGRNEQFF
TGTGCCAGCAGTTTAGGGCGGAATGAGCAGTTCTTC
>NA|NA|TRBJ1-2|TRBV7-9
CASSSEGRGGYTF
TGTGCCAGCAGCTCCGAGGGTAGAGGCGGCTACACCTTC
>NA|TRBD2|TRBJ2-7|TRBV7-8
CASVAGELYEQYF
TGTGCCAGCGTAGCGGGGGAACTCTACGAGCAGTACTTC
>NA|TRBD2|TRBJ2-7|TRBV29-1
CSVWTSGSEEQYF
TGCAGCGTCTGGACTAGCGGGAGTGAAGAGCAGTACTTC
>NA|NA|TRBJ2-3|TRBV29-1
CSVEGPRWDTQYF
TGCAGCGTTGAAGGCCCGCGGTGGGATACGCAGTATTTT
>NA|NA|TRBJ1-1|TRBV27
CASSWGPNTEAFF
TGTGCCAGCAGTTGGGGTCCGAACACTGAAGCTTTCTTT
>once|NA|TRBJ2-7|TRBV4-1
CASSQGGGSYEQYF
TGCGCCAGCAGCCAGGGTGGGGGAAGCTACGAGCAGTACTTC
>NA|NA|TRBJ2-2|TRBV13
CASSLVASTGELFF
TGTGCCAGCAGCTTAGTCGCCAGCACCGGGGAGCTGTTTTTT
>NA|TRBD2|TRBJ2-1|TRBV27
CASSPLAGGGNEQFF
TGTGCCAGCAGTCCTCTAGCGGGAGGGGGCAATGAGCAGTTCTTC
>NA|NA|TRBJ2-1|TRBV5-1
CASSLRTVYNEQFF
TGCGCCAGCAGCTTGAGGACGGTCTACAATGAGCAGTTCTTC
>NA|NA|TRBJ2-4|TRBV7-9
CASSPVGRPKNIQYF
TGTGCCAGCAGCCCAGTGGGACGTCCCAAAAACATTCAGTACTTC
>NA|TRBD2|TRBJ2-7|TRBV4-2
CASSQLVRVASGDRPLNEQYF
TGTGCCAGCAGCCAATTGGTTCGCGTGGCTAGCGGTGACCGTCCCCTCAACGAGCAGTACTTC
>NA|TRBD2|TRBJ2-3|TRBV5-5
CASSSQTTGGYDTQYF
TGTGCCAGCAGCTCCCAGACGACGGGGGGTTACGACACGCAGTATTTT